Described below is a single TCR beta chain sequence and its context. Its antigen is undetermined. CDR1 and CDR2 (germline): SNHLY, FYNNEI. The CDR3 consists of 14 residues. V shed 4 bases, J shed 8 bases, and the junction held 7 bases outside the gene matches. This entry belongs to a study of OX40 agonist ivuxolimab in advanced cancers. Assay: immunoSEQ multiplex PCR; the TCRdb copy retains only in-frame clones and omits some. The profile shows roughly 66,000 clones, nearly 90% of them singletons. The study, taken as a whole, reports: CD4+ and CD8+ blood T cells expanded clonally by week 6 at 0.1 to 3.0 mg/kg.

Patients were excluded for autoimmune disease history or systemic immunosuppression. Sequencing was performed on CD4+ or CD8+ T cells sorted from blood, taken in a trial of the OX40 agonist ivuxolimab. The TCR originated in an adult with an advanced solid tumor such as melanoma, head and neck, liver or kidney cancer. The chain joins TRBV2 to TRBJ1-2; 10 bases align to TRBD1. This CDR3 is CASSVDRGRGGYTF. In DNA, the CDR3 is TGTGCCAGCAGTGTTGACAGGGGGCGCGGAGGCTACACCTTC.